This TCR beta chain was identified in a study of T cells in Graves' hyperthyroidism and ophthalmopathy. Study as a whole: Blood was drawn when the patient was first diagnosed and still untreated. Findings of the study overall: In the blood, most expanded thyroid clonotypes above 0.001 appeared as well. For ophthalmopathy, model prediction preceded onset by a median about 6.2 months.

At least ten counts were recorded for this clonotype. No antigen is known for it. At one boundary the junction diverges from the germline segment, which might be a read error. TCR beta CDR3 regions were amplified from RNA transcripts. When the TCR CDR3 underwent first-round RT-PCR, the HTBI primer set was used. TCRdb passed the multiplex PCR reads through MiXCR, listing each CDR3 protein once. This sample has roughly 350,000 distinct CDR3 sequences, with more than 12% found just once. Sequences were obtained from blood. The TCR originated in a woman aged 25 to 39 with Graves' ophthalmopathy.

CDR3 sequence (DNA): TGTGCCAGCAGCAAACAGGGGAACACTGAAGCTTTCTTT. Translating it yields CASSKQGNTEAFF. The chain employs TRBV4-1 and TRBJ1-1; D may be TRBD1 (6 bases). Looked up from germline, CDR1 is MGHRA and CDR2 is YSYEKL. The CDR3 spans 13 residues.